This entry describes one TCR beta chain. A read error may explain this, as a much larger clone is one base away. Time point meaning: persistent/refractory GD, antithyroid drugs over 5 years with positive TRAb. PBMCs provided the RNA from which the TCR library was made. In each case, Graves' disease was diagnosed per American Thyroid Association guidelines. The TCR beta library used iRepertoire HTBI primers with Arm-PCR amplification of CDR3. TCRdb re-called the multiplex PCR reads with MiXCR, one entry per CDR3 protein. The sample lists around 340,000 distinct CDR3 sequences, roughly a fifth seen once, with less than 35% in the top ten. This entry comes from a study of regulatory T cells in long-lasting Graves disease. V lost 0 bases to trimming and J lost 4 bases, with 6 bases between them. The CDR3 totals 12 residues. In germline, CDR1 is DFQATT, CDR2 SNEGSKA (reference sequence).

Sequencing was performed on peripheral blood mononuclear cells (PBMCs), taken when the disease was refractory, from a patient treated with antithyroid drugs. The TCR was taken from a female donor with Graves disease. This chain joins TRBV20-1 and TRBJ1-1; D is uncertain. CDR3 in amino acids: CSAREWGTEAFF. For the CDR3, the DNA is TGCAGTGCTAGAGAATGGGGCACTGAAGCTTTCTTT.